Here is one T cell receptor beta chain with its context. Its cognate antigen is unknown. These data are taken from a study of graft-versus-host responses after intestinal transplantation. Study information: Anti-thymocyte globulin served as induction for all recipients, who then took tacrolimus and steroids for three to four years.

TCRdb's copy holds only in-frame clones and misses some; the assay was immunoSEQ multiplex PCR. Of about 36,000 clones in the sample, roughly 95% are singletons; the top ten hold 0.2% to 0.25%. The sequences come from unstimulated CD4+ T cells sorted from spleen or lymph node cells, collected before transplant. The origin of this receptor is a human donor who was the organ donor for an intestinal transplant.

The CDR3 here is CASSFGRVATEAFF. The CDR3 nucleotides are TGTGCCAGCAGCTTCGGCAGGGTGGCCACTGAAGCTTTCTTT. The chain carries TRBV5-6 and TRBJ1-1; D is perhaps TRBD1 (5 bases). Per the germline V gene, CDR1 is SGHDT and CDR2 is YYEEEE. The CDR3 has 14 amino acids. Trimming removed 2 bases from V and 4 bases from J, with 12 bases in between.